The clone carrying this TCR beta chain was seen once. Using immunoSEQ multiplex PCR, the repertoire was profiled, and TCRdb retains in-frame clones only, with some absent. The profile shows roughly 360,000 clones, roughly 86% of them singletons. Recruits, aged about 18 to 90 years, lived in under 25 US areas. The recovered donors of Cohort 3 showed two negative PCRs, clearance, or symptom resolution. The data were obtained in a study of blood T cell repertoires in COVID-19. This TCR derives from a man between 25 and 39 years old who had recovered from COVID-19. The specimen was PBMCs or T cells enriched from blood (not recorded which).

The CDR3 sequence: CAWSVGAQTQYF. DNA of the CDR3: TGTGCCTGGAGTGTGGGGGCTCAGACCCAGTACTTC. The J gene is TRBJ2-5, the V gene TRBV30, with a tentative D call TRBD1 (6 bases). Germline-derived CDR1 and CDR2 are GTSNPN and SVGIG (reference sequence). The ends were cut back, 0 bases at V and 6 bases at J, with 8 bases in the middle. The CDR3 is made up of 12 amino acids.